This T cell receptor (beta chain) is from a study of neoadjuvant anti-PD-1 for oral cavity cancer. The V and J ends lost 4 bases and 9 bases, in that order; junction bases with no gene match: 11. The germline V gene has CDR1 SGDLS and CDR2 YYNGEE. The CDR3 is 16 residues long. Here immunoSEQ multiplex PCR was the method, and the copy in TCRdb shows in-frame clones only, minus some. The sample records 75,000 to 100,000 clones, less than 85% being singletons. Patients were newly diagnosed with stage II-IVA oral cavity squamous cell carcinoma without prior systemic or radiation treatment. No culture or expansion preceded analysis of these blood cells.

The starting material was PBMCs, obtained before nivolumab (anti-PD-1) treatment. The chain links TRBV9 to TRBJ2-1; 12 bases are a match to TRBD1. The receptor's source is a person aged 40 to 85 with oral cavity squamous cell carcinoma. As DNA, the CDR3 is TGTGCCAGCAGCCCGATGGGACAGGGGGCGTTTACTGAGCAGTTCTTC. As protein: CASSPMGQGAFTEQFF.